Given below is one T cell receptor beta chain in context. Mismatch with germline at one junction end may stem from a read error. Sequenced by immunoSEQ multiplex PCR; TCRdb stores in-frame clones only, minus some. This table has about 120,000 clones, roughly 82% appearing once. The CDR3 loop spans 16 amino acids. Germline V gives CDR1 LGHDT, CDR2 YNNKEL (reference sequence). This entry comes from a study of blood T cell repertoires in COVID-19. Study-level information: Collection of acute and convalescent COVID-19 samples took place in the United States, Italy and Spain. Sample material is recorded as cDNA or gDNA derived from T cells, B-cell-depleted T cells, or PBMCs.

The V gene is TRBV3-1 (or the pseudogene TRBV3-2), the J gene TRBJ2-1, with TRBD1 matching 10 bases. This receptor was taken from a human donor in a cohort sampled during active COVID-19. The sequencing sample was made of peripheral blood. The CDR3 nucleotides read TGTGCCAGCAGCCAATTCTTGGGACAGGGGACCCATGAGCAGCTCTTC. It translates to CASSQFLGQGTHEQLF.